These 5 T cell receptor beta chains share one sample of origin, sequenced in a study of blood T cells in healthy people across ages. Primed by a sample-barcoded 5' primer and a J-beta primer mix, a second PCR proceeded for roughly 6 to 12 cycles. Using its own MiXCR run on the 5' RACE reads, TCRdb lists one record per CDR3 protein. The sample has some 860,000 distinct CDR3 sequences; roughly 50% are singletons. Sequenced material: blood. The receptors stem from a man aged 40-49 years in good health.

The sample holds a few counts of this clonotype. The rearrangement joins TRBV5-1 to TRBJ2-3; a weak D match, TRBD1 (6 bases). The V gene's germline CDR1 is SGHRS and CDR2 YFSETQ. The CDR3 extends over 15 amino acids. Trimming removed 6 bases at V and 0 bases at J, with 14 bases between. The DNA of the CDR3 is TGCGCCAGCAAACAGGGACCCACTAGCACAGATACGCAGTATTTT. Encoded protein: CASKQGPTSTDTQYF.

The V call is TRBV5-1, the J call TRBJ2-5; D is perhaps TRBD2 (9 bases). The CDR3 is 20 residues long. CDR1 and CDR2 from the germline V gene are SGHRS and YFSETQ. V was shortened by 2 bases and J by 4 bases, with 30 bases between the two germline ends. The CDR3 region has the DNA TGCGCCAGCAGCTTTCCCAGGGGGCGGGAGGGCCTCCCGCAATTAGAGACCCAGTACTTC. The encoded protein is CASSFPRGREGLPQLETQYF.

The J gene is TRBJ1-2, the V gene TRBV28, with 10 bases matching TRBD1. Germline V lookup: CDR1 MDHEN, CDR2 SYDVKM. This CDR3 contains 14 residues. V lost 7 bases and J lost 7; bases outside the gene matches: 9. The CDR3 region has the DNA TGTGCCAGCAACCTAAACCGGGACAGGGGTGGCTACACCTTC. It is translated as CASNLNRDRGGYTF.

The rearrangement links TRBV5-4 to TRBJ2-3; D not resolved. V was clipped by 1 base and J by 2 bases, with 11 bases between them. The V gene's germline CDR1 is SGHNT and CDR2 YYREEE (reference sequence). The CDR3 consists of 15 residues. Written as DNA, the CDR3 is TGTGCCAGCAGCTTGTTTACAGAAAACACAGATACGCAGTATTTT. Translating it yields CASSLFTENTDTQYF.

This clonotype was recorded only once. The chain employs TRBV4-1 and TRBJ2-1; 10 bases line up with TRBD2. Trimming cost V 2 bases and J 13 bases; bases outside gene matches: 8. The CDR3 consists of 14 residues. Germline V lookup: CDR1 MGHRA, CDR2 YSYEKL. The CDR3 here is CASSQLGTSAPQFF. DNA of the CDR3: TGCGCCAGCAGCCAATTGGGGACTAGCGCTCCCCAGTTCTTC.